The 5 T cell receptor beta chains below all came from one sample that was sequenced in a study. TCRdb recomputed calls from the 5' RACE reads with MiXCR, one row per CDR3 protein. The sample shows some 31,000 distinct CDR3 sequences, approximately 27% of them seen only once. The sequenced sample was naive CD4+ T cells sorted from a lymph node. Regarding subset: naive CD4+ T cells, CD4+CD45RA+CD25-. Receptors were obtained from a female donor with breast cancer.

V is TRBV9 and J is TRBJ2-3; 7 bases match TRBD1. Per the germline V gene, CDR1 is SGDLS and CDR2 is YYNGEE. The CDR3 has 16 amino acids. V was pared by 4 bases and J by 4 bases, with 12 bases of the junction left unmatched. CDR3: CASSQRTGGFADTQYF. DNA for the CDR3: TGTGCCAGCAGCCAAAGGACAGGAGGATTTGCAGATACGCAGTATTTT.

Comments on this clonotype: A much bigger clone sits one base away, suggesting this may be a read error. The rearrangement joins TRBV7-3 to TRBJ2-3; 8 nucleotides match TRBD2. Germline V CDR1 and CDR2: SGHTA, FQGTGA. The CDR3 is 14 residues long. CDR3 residues: CTSSSGGARDTQYF. CDR3 DNA sequence: TGTACCAGCAGCTCGGGAGGGGCCAGGGATACGCAGTATTTT.

V and J are TRBV20-1 and TRBJ2-1; 10 positions match TRBD2. The germline V gene has CDR1 DFQATT and CDR2 SNEGSKA (reference sequence). This CDR3 spans 15 amino acids. V lost 4 bases and J lost 9; bases outside the gene matches: 12. CDR3 loop: CSATGASGRVGEQFF. Here the CDR3 DNA reads TGCAGTGCTACCGGGGCCAGCGGGAGGGTGGGTGAGCAGTTCTTC.

This clonotype came up many times. The J gene is TRBJ2-5, the V gene TRBV12-3 or TRBV12-4; D is ambiguous. Trimming took off 4 bases at V and 5 bases at J, with 11 bases between the two ends. CDR3 length: 13 amino acids. The CDR3 DNA reads TGTGCCAGCAGTTACCAGTTTTCGGAGACCCAGTACTTC. Its translation is CASSYQFSETQYF.

The chain is built from TRBV6-5 and TRBJ1-1; D is perhaps TRBD1 (6 bases). Trimming pared 5 bases from V and 5 bases from J, leaving 15 bases between. The CDR3 extends over 14 amino acids. Germline CDR1 reads MNHEY; CDR2 reads SVGAGI. The chain's CDR3 is CASSQQGIWTEAFF. The CDR3 DNA reads TGTGCCAGCAGTCAGCAGGGGATTTGGACTGAAGCTTTCTTT.